This TCR beta chain was sequenced during a study of cytomegalovirus exposure and HLA in healthy donors. There are 14 residues in the CDR3. J was trimmed by 11 bases and V by 6 bases; bases with no gene match: 11. Germline values: CDR1 SNHLY, CDR2 FYNNEI. Primers: 60 Vbeta forward and 13 Jbeta reverse. The authors' processing: There were tens of millions of unique TCR beta chains by a later count, and some 10 million of them were shared. Profiled with immunoSEQ multiplex PCR; TCRdb holds only in-frame clones, not every one. V, J and clone size are those of that table, while D and trimming were read from the DNA. The sample records tens of thousands of clones, around 79% being singletons. Study conclusions and caveats: Common viral pathogens seemed to be connected with several of the most significant clusters, according to a later analysis. Most sequenced TCRs were rare (though some public TCRs occurred in many donors). Among TCR beta chains, those listed as cytomegalovirus-associated numbered some 170.

Concerning this clone itself: Its antigen is undetermined.

The material sequenced was PBMCs. The rearrangement joins TRBV2 to TRBJ2-1; TRBD2 agrees at 9 bases. This TCR derives from a middle-aged man in good health and CMV-seronegative. DNA for the CDR3: TGTGCCAGCAGAGAGACTAGCGGTCCAAGTAAGCAGTTCTTC. The encoded protein is CASRETSGPSKQFF.